This T cell receptor beta chain was recovered during a study of cytomegalovirus exposure and HLA in healthy donors. Findings of the study overall: Judged likely to be a sequencing artifact was a cluster of highly shared sequence variants.

13 Jbeta primers and 60 Vbeta primers were used for the PCR. Profiled with immunoSEQ multiplex PCR; TCRdb holds only in-frame clones, not every one. Among over 150,000 clones, roughly 84% were seen once, and the ten largest hold roughly 0.38%. A remark on this clone: The antigen is unknown.

In germline, CDR1 is PRHDT, CDR2 FYEKMQ (reference sequence). This CDR3 is 16 amino acids long. V dropped 0 bases and J dropped 3; count of bases not matched to a gene: 1. The sequence derives from a boy between 2 and 10 years old in good health and CMV-seronegative. The rearrangement joins TRBV13 to TRBJ2-1; the match to TRBD2 covers 11 bases. The sample consisted of PBMCs. CDR3: CASSLGLAGGYNEQFF. The CDR3 nucleotides read TGTGCCAGCAGCTTAGGCCTAGCGGGAGGCTACAATGAGCAGTTCTTC.